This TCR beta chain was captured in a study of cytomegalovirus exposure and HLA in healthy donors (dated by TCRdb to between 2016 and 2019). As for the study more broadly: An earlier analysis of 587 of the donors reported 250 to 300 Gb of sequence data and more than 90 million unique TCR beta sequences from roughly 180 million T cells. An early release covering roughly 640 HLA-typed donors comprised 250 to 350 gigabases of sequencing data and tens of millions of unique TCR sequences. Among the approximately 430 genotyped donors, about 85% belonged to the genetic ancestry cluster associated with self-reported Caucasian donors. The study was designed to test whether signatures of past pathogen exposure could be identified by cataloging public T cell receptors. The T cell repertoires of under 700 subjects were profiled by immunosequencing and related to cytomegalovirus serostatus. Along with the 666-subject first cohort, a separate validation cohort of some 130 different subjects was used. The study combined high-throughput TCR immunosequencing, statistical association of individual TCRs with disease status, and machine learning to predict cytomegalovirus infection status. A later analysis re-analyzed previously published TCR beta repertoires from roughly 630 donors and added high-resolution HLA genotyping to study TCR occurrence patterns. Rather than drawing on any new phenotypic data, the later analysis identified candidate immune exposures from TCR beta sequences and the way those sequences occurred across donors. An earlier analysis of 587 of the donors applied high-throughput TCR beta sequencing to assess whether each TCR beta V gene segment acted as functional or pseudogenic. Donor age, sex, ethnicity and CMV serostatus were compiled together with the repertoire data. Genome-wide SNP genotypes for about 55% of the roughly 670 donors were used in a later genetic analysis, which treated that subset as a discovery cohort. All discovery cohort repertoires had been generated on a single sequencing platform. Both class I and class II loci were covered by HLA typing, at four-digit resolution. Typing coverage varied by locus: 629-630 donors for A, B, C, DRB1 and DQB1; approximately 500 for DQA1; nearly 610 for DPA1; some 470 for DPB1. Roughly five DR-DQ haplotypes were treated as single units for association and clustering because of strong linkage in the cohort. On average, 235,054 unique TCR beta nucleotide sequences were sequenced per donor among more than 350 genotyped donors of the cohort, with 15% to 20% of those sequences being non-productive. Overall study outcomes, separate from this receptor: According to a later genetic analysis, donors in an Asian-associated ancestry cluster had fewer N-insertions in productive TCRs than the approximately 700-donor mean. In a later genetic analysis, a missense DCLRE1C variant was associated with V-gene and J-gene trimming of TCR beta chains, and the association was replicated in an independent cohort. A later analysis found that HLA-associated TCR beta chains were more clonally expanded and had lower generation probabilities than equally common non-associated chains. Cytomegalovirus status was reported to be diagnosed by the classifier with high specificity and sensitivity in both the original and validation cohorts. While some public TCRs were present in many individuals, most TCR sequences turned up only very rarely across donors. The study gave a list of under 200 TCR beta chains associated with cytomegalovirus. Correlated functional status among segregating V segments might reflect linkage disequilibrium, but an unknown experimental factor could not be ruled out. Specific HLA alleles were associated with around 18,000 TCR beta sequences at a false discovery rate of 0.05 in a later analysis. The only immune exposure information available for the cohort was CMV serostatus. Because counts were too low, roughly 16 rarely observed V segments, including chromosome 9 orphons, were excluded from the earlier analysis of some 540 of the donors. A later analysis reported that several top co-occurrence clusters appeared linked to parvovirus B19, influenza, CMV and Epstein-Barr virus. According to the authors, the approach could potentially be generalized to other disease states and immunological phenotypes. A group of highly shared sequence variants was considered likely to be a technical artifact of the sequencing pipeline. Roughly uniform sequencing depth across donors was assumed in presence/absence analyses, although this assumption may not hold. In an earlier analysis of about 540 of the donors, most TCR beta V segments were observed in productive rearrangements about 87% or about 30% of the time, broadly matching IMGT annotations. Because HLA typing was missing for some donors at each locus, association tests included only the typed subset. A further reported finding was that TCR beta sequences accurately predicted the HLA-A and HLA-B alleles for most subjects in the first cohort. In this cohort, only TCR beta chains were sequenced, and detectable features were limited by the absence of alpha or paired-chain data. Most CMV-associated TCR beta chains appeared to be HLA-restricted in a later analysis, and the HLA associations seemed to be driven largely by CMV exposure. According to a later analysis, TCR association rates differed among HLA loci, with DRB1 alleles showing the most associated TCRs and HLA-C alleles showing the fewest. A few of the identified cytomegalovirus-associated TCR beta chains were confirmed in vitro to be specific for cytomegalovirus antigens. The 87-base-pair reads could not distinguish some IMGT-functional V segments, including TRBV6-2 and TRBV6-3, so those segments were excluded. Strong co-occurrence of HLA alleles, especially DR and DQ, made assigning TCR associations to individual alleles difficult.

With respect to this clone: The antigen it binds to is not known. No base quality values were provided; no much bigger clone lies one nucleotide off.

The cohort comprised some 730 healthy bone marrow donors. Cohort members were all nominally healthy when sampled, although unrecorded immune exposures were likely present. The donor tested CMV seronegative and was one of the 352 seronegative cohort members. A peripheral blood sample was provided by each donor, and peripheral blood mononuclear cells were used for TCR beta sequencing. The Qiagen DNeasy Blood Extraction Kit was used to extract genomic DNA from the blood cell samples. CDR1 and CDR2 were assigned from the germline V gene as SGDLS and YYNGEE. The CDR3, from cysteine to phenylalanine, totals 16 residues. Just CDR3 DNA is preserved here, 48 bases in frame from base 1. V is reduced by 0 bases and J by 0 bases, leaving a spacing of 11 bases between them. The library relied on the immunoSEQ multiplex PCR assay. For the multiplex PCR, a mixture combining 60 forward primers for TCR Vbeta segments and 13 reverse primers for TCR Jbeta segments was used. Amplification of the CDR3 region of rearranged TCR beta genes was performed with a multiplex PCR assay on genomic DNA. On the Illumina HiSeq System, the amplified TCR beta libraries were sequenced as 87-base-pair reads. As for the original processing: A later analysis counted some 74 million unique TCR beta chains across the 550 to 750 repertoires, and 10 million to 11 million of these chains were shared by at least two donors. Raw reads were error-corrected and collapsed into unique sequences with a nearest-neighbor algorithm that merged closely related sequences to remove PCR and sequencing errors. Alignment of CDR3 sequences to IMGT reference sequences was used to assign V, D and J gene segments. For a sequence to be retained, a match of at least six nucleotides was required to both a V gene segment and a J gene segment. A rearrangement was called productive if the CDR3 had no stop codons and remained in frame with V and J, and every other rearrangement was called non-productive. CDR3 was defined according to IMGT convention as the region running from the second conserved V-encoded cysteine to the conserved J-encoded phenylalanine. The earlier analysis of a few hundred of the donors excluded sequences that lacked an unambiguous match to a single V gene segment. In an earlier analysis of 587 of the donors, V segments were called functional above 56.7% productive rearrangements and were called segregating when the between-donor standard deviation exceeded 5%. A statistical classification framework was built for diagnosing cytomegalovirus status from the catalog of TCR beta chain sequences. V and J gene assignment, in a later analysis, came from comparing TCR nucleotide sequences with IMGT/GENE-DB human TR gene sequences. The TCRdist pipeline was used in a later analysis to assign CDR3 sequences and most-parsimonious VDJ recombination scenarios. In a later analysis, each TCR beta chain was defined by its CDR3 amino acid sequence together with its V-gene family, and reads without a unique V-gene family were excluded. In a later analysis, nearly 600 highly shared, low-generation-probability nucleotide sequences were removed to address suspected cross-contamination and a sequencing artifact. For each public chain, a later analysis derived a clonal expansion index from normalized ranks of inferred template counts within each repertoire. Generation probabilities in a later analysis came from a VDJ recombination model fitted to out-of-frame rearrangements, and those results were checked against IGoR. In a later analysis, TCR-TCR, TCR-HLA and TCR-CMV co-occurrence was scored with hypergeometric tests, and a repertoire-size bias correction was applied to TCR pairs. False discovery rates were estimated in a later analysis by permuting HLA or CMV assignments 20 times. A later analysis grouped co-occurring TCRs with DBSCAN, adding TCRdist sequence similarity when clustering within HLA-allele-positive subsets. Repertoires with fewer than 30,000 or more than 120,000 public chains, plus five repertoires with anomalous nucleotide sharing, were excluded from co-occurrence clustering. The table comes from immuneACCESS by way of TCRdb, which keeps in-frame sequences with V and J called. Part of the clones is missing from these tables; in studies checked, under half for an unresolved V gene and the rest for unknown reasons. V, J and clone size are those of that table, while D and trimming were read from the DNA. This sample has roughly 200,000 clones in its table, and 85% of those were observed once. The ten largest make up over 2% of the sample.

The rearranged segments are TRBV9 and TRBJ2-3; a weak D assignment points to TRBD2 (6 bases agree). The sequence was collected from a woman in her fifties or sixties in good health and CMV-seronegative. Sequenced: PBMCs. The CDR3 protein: CASSVAQRASTDTQYF. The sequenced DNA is TGTGCCAGCAGCGTAGCCCAGCGGGCTAGCACAGATACGCAGTATTTT.